The 8 T cell receptor beta chains below all came from one sample that was sequenced in a study of CD8 T cells in ankylosing spondylitis. TCRdb re-analysed the 5' RACE reads in MiXCR, keeping a single row per CDR3 protein. The data show 200,000 to 250,000 distinct CDR3 sequences, with 9.5% to 12% seen just once and 6% to 8% held by the top ten. Source material: blood, either unsorted or a sorted T cell fraction (not recorded which). The receptors come from a male donor with ankylosing spondylitis or in good health (not recorded which).

This clonotype occurred many times. This sequence joins TRBV7-6 and TRBJ2-2, with 11 bases matching TRBD2. Germline CDR1 SGHVS, CDR2 FNYEAQ. The CDR3 sequence is 18 residues long. Germline trimming cut 4 bases from V and 3 bases from J; bases unmatched to any gene: 10. Written as DNA, the CDR3 is TGTGCCAGCAGCTCGTTAGCGGGAGGGCCCGTGGACACCGGGGAGCTGTTTTTT. Translation gives CASSSLAGGPVDTGELFF.

This clonotype was counted ten times or more. The chain has TRBV9 and TRBJ1-2; TRBD1 is a possible D gene (6 bases). With 8 bases removed from V and 7 bases from J, the gap between germline ends came to 12 bases. Germline V gene sequence: CDR1 SGDLS, CDR2 YYNGEE. The CDR3 is made up of 11 amino acids. Here the CDR3 DNA reads TGTGCCAGTACAGGGTTGGGTGGCTACACCTTC. The encoded protein is CASTGLGGYTF.

There are many counts of this clonotype. The rearrangement uses TRBV29-1 and TRBJ2-3; D is unclear. Germline lookup yields CDR1 SQVTM and CDR2 ANQGSEA. The CDR3 has 13 amino acids. Trimming removed 1 base from V and 0 bases from J, with 5 bases in between. CDR3 sequence (DNA): TGCAGCGTTGAAGGCACTAGCACAGATACGCAGTATTTT. It yields the protein CSVEGTSTDTQYF.

The chain is built from TRBV13 and TRBJ2-7, with a possible D match to TRBD1 (6 bases). The CDR3 spans 15 residues. Germline CDR1 PRHDT, CDR2 FYEKMQ (reference sequence). The V end lost 4 bases, the J end lost 0 bases, and 13 bases lay between the germline ends. The CDR3, as DNA: TGTGCCAGCAGCTCTAGGGGGAGAGCCTCCTACGAGCAGTACTTC. It translates to CASSSRGRASYEQYF.

Ten or more counts support this clonotype. The rearrangement joins TRBV28 to TRBJ2-5; D is unclear. Trimming shortened V by 7 bases and J by 4 bases, and 13 bases separated the two germline ends. Germline V gene lookup returns CDR1 MDHEN and CDR2 SYDVKM. The CDR3 has 13 residues. CDR3 sequence reads: CASTPSGPETQYF. CDR3 sequence (DNA): TGTGCCAGCACCCCCTCGGGCCCAGAGACCCAGTACTTC.

This chain links TRBV20-1 with TRBJ1-5; D is uncertain. CDR3 length equals 13 residues. Germline V gene lookup returns CDR1 DFQATT and CDR2 SNEGSKA (reference sequence). Trimming pared 2 bases from V and 3 bases from J, leaving 8 bases between. CDR3 loop: CSARSVANQPQHF. In DNA form, the CDR3 reads TGCAGTGCTAGATCGGTGGCCAATCAGCCCCAGCATTTT.

The rearrangement links TRBV6-1 to TRBJ2-2; maybe TRBD1 (5 bases). CDR3 length: 14 amino acids. From germline, CDR1 is MNHNS and CDR2 SASEGT. The ends were cut back, 11 bases at V and 3 bases at J, with 16 bases in the middle. The CDR3 loop reads CALSPGPYTGELFF. The DNA for the CDR3 is TGTGCCTTGAGCCCAGGGCCCTACACCGGGGAGCTGTTTTTT.

This rearrangement joins TRBV3-1 to TRBJ2-7; 10 bases are a match to TRBD2. The CDR3 runs to 18 residues. The germline V gene encodes CDR1 LGHDT and CDR2 YNNKEL (reference sequence). Trimming took 2 bases from V and 4 from J; bases not matched to a gene: 14. This chain's CDR3 is CASSQKGFRASGRYEQYF. The CDR3 DNA follows: TGTGCCAGCAGCCAAAAGGGGTTTCGTGCTAGCGGGAGATACGAGCAGTACTTC.